One and the same sample provided the 4 T cell receptor beta chains below, sequenced in a study of blood T cell repertoires in COVID-19. Clones were read by immunoSEQ multiplex PCR, and TCRdb kept only the in-frame ones, dropping some. The profile shows approximately 340,000 clones, around four fifths of them singletons. Sequenced input: peripheral blood. The source of these receptors is a young man with active or convalescent COVID-19.

The chain joins TRBV6-2 or TRBV6-3 to TRBJ1-3; the D gene is possibly TRBD1 (6 bases). The CDR3 is 15 amino acids. The germline V gene has CDR1 MNHEY and CDR2 SVGEGT. V lost 4 bases and J lost 0, with 10 bases in between. The CDR3 loop reads CASSSDSLSGNTIYF. CDR3 DNA sequence: TGTGCCAGCAGTTCGGACAGCCTCTCTGGAAACACCATATATTTT.

CDR3 sequence reads: CASSLWPGTPAGNGYTF. CDR3 sequence (DNA): TGTGCCAGCAGCTTGTGGCCCGGGACCCCGGCGGGAAATGGCTACACCTTC. This chain links TRBV7-2 with TRBJ1-2, with D possibly matching TRBD1 (5 bases). The length of the CDR3 is 17 residues. Germline CDR1 SGHTA, CDR2 FQGNSA. Deletions cut 3 bases from V and 6 bases from J, with 23 bases between.

The chain employs TRBV3-1 (or the pseudogene TRBV3-2) and TRBJ2-5; 8 positions match TRBD2. With 3 bases clipped from V and 4 bases from J, the junction kept 7 bases outside the gene matches. CDR1 LGHDT and CDR2 YNNKEL come from the germline V gene (reference sequence). This CDR3 contains 15 residues. The CDR3, as DNA: TGTGCCAGCAGCCAGTTCCGGGGGGGCGGAGAGACCCAGTACTTC. Protein sequence: CASSQFRGGGETQYF.

The chain couples TRBV28 to TRBJ1-1, with TRBD1 identical over 10 bases. The CDR3 length is 16 residues. J gave up 5 bases and V 6 bases, and 12 bases lay outside the gene matches. Germline V gene sequence: CDR1 MDHEN, CDR2 SYDVKM. CDR3 nucleotides: TGTGCCAGCAGAACCCGGGACAGGGGAAAATGGACTGAAGCTTTCTTT. As protein: CASRTRDRGKWTEAFF.